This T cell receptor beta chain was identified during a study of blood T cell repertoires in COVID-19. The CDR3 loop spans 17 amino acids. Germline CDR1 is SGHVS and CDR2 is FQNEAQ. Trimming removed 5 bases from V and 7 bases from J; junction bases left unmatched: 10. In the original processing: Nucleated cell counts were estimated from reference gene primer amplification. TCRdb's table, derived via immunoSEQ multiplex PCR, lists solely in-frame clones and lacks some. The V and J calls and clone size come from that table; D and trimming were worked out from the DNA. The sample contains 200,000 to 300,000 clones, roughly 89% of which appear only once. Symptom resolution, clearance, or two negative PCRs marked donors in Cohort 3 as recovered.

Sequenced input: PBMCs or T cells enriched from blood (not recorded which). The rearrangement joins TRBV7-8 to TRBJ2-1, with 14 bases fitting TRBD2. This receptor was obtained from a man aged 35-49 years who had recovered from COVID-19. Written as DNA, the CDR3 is TGTGCCAGCAGCACTAGACTAGCGGGGGGGCGAAGGAATGAGCAGTTCTTC. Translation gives CASSTRLAGGRRNEQFF.